This T cell receptor (beta chain) was captured in a study of T cells after posttransplantation cyclophosphamide. The CDR3 extends over 18 amino acids. Between the trimmed V and J ends, which lost 1 base and 0 bases, there was a span of 16 bases. Germline loops: CDR1 KGHSH, CDR2 LQKENI. Repertoires were generated with immunoSEQ multiplex PCR, while TCRdb's copy carries only in-frame clones and drops some. The sample lists approximately 5,900 clones, 1.5% to 2% seen once, with less than 35% in the top ten. Study results and caveats: TRB overlap between skin or GI tissue T cells and blood was limited. Donor CD8+ memory clones often dominated recipient blood repertoires at later times. Recipient CMV seropositivity and CMV reactivation strongly tracked TRB clonality.

Cyclophosphamide on days +3 and +4 followed busulfan-fludarabine conditioning and a marrow graft. This clone turned up a few times. Its antigen is unidentified. The origin of this receptor is a male patient in his 30s who received an allogeneic stem cell transplant from a related donor, was CMV-positive, and had no GVHD. Part of the T cell pool may stem from the graft donor. The chain is built from TRBV18 and TRBJ1-3; D is possibly TRBD1 (5 bases). The input for sequencing was PBMCs, taken roughly 220 days after a stem cell transplant with posttransplant cyclophosphamide. As DNA, the CDR3 is TGTGCCAGCTCACCACTTTCGACAGTCTCCATCTCTGGAAACACCATATATTTT. Translated, it gives CASSPLSTVSISGNTIYF.